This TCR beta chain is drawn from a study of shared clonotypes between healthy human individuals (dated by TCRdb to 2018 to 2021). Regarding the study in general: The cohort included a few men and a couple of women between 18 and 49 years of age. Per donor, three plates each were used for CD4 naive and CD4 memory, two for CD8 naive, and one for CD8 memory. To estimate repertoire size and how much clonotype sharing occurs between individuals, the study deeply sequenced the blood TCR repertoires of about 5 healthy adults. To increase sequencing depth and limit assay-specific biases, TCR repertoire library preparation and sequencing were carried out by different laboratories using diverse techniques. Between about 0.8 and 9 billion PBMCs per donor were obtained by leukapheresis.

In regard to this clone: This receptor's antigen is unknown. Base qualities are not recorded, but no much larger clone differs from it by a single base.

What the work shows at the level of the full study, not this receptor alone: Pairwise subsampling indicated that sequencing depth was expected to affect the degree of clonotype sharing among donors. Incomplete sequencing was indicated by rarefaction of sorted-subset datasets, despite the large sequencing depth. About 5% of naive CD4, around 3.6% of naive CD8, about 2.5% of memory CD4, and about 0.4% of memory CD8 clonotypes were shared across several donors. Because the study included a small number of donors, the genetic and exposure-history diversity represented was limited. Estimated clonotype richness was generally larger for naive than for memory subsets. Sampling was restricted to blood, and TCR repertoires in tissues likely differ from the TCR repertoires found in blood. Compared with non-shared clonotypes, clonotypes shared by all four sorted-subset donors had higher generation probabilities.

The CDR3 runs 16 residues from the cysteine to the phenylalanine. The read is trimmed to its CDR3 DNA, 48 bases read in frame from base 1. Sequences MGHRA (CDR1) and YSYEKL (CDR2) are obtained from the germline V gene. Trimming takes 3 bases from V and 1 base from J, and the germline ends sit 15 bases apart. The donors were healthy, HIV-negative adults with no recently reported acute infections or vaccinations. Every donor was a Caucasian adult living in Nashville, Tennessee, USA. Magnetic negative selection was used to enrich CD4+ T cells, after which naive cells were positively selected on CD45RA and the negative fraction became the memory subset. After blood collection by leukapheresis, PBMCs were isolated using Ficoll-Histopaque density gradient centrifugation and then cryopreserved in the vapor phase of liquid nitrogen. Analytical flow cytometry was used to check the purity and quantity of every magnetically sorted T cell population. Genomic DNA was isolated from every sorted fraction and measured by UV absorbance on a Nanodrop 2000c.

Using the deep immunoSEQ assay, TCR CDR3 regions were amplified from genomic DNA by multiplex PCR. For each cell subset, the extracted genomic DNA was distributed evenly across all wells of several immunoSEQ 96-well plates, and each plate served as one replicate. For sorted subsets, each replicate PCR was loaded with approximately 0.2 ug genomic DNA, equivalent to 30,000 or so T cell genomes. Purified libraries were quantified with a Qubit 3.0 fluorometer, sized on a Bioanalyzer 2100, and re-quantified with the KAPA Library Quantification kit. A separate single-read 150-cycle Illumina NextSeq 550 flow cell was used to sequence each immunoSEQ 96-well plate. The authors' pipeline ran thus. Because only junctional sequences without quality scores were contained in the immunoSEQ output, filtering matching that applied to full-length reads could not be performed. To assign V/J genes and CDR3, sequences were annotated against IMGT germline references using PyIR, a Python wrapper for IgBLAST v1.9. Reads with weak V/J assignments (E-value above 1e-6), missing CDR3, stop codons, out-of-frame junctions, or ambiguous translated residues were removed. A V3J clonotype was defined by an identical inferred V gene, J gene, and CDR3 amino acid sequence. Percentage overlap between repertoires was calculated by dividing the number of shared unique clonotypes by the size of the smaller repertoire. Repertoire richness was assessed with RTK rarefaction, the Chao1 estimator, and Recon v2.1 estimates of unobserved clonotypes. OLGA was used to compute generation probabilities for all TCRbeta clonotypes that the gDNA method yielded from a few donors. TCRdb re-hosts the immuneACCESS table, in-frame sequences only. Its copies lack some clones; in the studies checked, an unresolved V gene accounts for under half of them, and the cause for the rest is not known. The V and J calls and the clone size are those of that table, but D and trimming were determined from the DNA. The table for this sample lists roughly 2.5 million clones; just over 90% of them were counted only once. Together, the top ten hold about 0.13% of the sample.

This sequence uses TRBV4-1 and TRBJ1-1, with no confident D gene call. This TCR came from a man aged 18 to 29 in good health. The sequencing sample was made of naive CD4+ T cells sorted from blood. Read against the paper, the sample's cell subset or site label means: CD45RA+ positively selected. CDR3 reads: CASSHAKGTWNTEAFF. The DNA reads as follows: TGCGCCAGCAGCCATGCGAAGGGCACTTGGAACACTGAAGCTTTCTTT.